These 26 T cell receptor beta chains originate from one sample sequenced in a study of blood T cell repertoires in COVID-19 (dated by TCRdb to about 2020). The library was produced with the immunoSEQ multiplex PCR assay. TCRdb's version of the immuneACCESS table is confined to in-frame rearrangements and falls short of the full clone set. An unresolved V gene accounts for under half of the shortfall where checked; the remainder is of unknown origin. Recorded for this sample are about 230,000 clones; roughly 83% of them occurred a single time. The ten largest make up 2.6% of the sample. Sequenced input: peripheral blood. The origin of the receptors is a woman between 65 and 79 years old with active or convalescent COVID-19.

CDR3 region: CASSLVTTGGNEKLFF. In DNA form, the CDR3 reads TGTGCCAGCAGCTTAGTAACCACAGGCGGTAATGAAAAACTGTTTTTT. This chain connects TRBV11-2 to TRBJ1-4, with TRBD1 as a possible D gene (5 bases). The CDR3 has 16 residues. CDR1 is SGHAT and CDR2 is FQNNGV in the germline V gene. Trimming stripped 1 base from V and 4 bases from J, with 13 bases between.

Regarding this clone: Other DNA sequences of this sample code for an identical CDR3. The V gene is TRBV29-1, the J gene TRBJ2-3; D perhaps matches TRBD1 (6 bases). Trimming pared 4 bases from V and 2 bases from J, leaving 13 bases between. CDR3 length equals 14 residues. Germline CDR1 reads SQVTM; CDR2 reads ANQGSEA. CDR3 loop: CSVVGGHDTDTQYF. The CDR3 DNA sequence: TGCAGCGTTGTAGGGGGACACGACACAGATACGCAGTATTTT.

The rearrangement uses TRBV7-2 and TRBJ2-5; the match to TRBD2 covers 7 bases. Germline CDR1 SGHTA, CDR2 FQGNSA. J was trimmed by 1 base and V by 6 bases; bases with no gene match: 2. This CDR3 has 13 amino acids. As DNA, the CDR3 is TGTGCCAGCAGAACGGGGGGCCAAGAGACCCAGTACTTC. This gives the protein CASRTGGQETQYF.

CDR3 nucleotides: TGTGCCAGCAGCGCACCAGGGCTAGCGGGCGAGCAGTACTTC. As protein: CASSAPGLAGEQYF. The gene calls are TRBV28 and TRBJ2-7; 8 bases map to TRBD2. The junction had 10 bases not matched to a gene; V was cut back by 6 bases and J by 6 bases. Germline loops: CDR1 MDHEN, CDR2 SYDVKM. The CDR3 loop spans 14 amino acids.

This rearrangement joins TRBV28 to TRBJ2-1; no definite D call. Trimming took off 5 bases at V and 4 bases at J, with 12 bases between the two ends. This CDR3 has 14 amino acids. Germline V CDR1 and CDR2: MDHEN, SYDVKM. CDR3 coding DNA: TGTGCCAGCAGTGTCCTAAGCCTATACAATGAGCAGTTCTTC. Its translation is CASSVLSLYNEQFF.

The chain combines TRBV6-5 with TRBJ1-1; no clear D gene. Germline V gene data show CDR1 as MNHEY and CDR2 as SVGAGI. Trimming took 1 base from V and 5 from J, leaving 11 bases between them. This CDR3 region has 14 residues. CDR3 loop: CASSYFQTGTEAFF. CDR3 DNA sequence: TGTGCCAGCAGTTACTTCCAAACGGGGACTGAAGCTTTCTTT.

As for this clone: Within the sample, other DNA sequences also encode this same CDR3. The chain uses TRBV5-1 and TRBJ1-1; TRBD1 matches at 7 bases. With V trimmed by 3 bases and J by 5 bases, 1 base remained unmatched. Looked up from germline, CDR1 is SGHRS and CDR2 is YFSETQ. The CDR3 totals 12 residues. The CDR3 region has the DNA TGCGCCAGCAGCTCACAGGGGACTGAAGCTTTCTTT. Translation gives CASSSQGTEAFF.

This clone was observed a few times. J is TRBJ1-6 and V is TRBV5-6; D is possibly TRBD1 (5 bases). Germline CDR1 and CDR2: SGHDT and YYEEEE. V was trimmed by 4 bases and J by 5 bases, leaving 10 bases between them. This CDR3 has 14 residues. CDR3 nucleotide sequence: TGTGCCAGCAGCACGACAGCTAATAATTCACCCCTCCACTTT. Encoded protein: CASSTTANNSPLHF.

The rearrangement links TRBV5-6 to TRBJ1-2; tentative D call: TRBD1 (5 bases). CDR3 length equals 13 residues. Germline V CDR1 and CDR2: SGHDT, YYEEEE. V was trimmed by 7 bases and J by 5 bases, leaving 15 bases between them. The CDR3 loop is CASGNPGTYGYTF. DNA of the CDR3: TGTGCCAGCGGTAACCCCGGGACTTATGGCTACACCTTC.

V gene TRBV11-2 combines with J gene TRBJ2-5, with TRBD2 identical over 8 bases. This CDR3 has 15 residues. V was pared by 7 bases and J by 4 bases, with 11 bases of the junction left unmatched. Germline CDR1 and CDR2: SGHAT and FQNNGV. CDR3 residues: CASTAGGGGGETQYF. The CDR3 DNA is TGTGCCAGCACCGCGGGGGGCGGGGGCGGAGAGACCCAGTACTTC.

This chain uses TRBV2 with TRBJ2-2; 8 bases are a match to TRBD1. V lost 11 bases to trimming and J lost 11 bases; unmatched junction nucleotides: 13. The germline gives CDR1 SNHLY, CDR2 FYNNEI. The CDR3 has 13 amino acids. The CDR3 region is CAGQTGATQELFF. Written as DNA, the CDR3 is TGTGCCGGACAGACAGGGGCCACGCAAGAGCTGTTTTTT. The variable domain in full, with the rest retrieved from reference TRBV2 and TRBJ2-2, is EPEVTQTPSHQVTQMGQEVILRCVPISNHLYFYWYRQILGQKVEFLVSFYNNEISEKSEIFDDQFSVERPDGSNFTLKIRSTKLEDSAMYFCAGQTGATQELFFGEGSRLTVL.

The gene calls are TRBV6-1 and TRBJ1-5; no clear D gene. The CDR3 is 15 residues long. Germline V gives CDR1 MNHNS, CDR2 SASEGT. V was clipped by 1 base and J by 3 bases, with 10 bases between them. Here the CDR3 reads CASSEGQTFNQPQHF. CDR3 sequence (DNA): TGTGCCAGCAGTGAAGGACAAACATTCAATCAGCCCCAGCATTTT.

The chain uses TRBV11-2 and TRBJ2-1; 10 nucleotides match TRBD2. V gave up 6 bases and J gave up 2 bases; unmatched junction bases: 4. There are 15 residues in the CDR3. CDR1 and CDR2 (germline): SGHAT, FQNNGV. CDR3 DNA sequence: TGTGCCAGCAGGCTAGCGGGAGTACCCTACAATGAGCAGTTCTTC. It codes for CASRLAGVPYNEQFF.

The rearrangement joins TRBV5-4 to TRBJ2-1; the D gene is possibly TRBD1 (6 bases). In germline, CDR1 is SGHNT, CDR2 YYREEE (reference sequence). Trimming shortened V by 3 bases and J by 12 bases, and 13 bases separated the two germline ends. CDR3 size: 12 residues. The CDR3 region has the DNA TGTGCCAGCAGCTCCCGCGAAGGGGGGCAGTTCTTC. This sequence encodes CASSSREGGQFF.

This chain joins TRBV3-1 (or the pseudogene TRBV3-2) and TRBJ1-1, with 7 bases lining up with TRBD1. This CDR3 is built from 16 residues. Looked up from germline, CDR1 is LGHDT and CDR2 is YNNKEL (reference sequence). The junction had 6 bases not matched to a gene; V was cut back by 1 base and J by 1 base. The CDR3 is CASSQVQGKGNTEAFF. The CDR3 bases are TGTGCCAGCAGCCAAGTACAGGGGAAGGGGAACACTGAAGCTTTCTTT.

The gene calls are TRBV6-6 and TRBJ2-7; 7 bases align to TRBD1. Germline CDR1 reads MNHNY; CDR2 reads SVGAGI (reference sequence). J lost 5 bases, V lost 0 bases, and 4 bases had no gene match. This CDR3 spans 14 amino acids. In nucleotides, the CDR3 is TGTGCCAGCAGTTACTCTAGACAGGGCCACGAGCAGTACTTC. It specifies CASSYSRQGHEQYF.

This sequence joins TRBV20-1 and TRBJ2-7; 8 nucleotides align to TRBD1. Germline trimming cut 3 bases from V and 6 bases from J; bases unmatched to any gene: 13. CDR1 and CDR2 from the germline V gene are DFQATT and SNEGSKA (reference sequence). This CDR3 has 15 residues. CDR3 in amino acids: CSASNPGQGSGEQYF. The DNA for the CDR3 is TGCAGTGCTAGTAACCCCGGACAGGGAAGCGGCGAGCAGTACTTC.

This chain joins TRBV11-2 and TRBJ2-2; 7 nucleotides match TRBD2. The V gene end was trimmed by 9 bases and the J gene end by 4 bases; junction bases not matched to a gene: 11. From germline, CDR1 is SGHAT and CDR2 FQNNGV. CDR3 length: 15 residues. In DNA form, the CDR3 reads TGTGCCAGTCAACGACTAGCTGAGCTCACCGGGGAGCTGTTTTTT. Encoded protein: CASQRLAELTGELFF. Using reference TRBV11-2 and TRBJ2-2 for the parts outside the CDR3, the full variable domain is EAGVAQSPRYKIIEKRQSVAFWCNPISGHATLYWYQQILGQGPKLLIQFQNNGVVDDSQLPKDRFSAERLKGVDSTLKIQPAKLEDSAVYLCASQRLAELTGELFFGEGSRLTVL.

This sequence joins TRBV3-1 (or the pseudogene TRBV3-2) and TRBJ2-1, with D possibly TRBD2 on 5 matching bases. The V end was cut by 4 bases, the J end by 3 bases, with 13 bases between. The CDR3 is made up of 15 amino acids. CDR1 is LGHDT and CDR2 is YNNKEL in the germline V gene (reference sequence). CDR3 sequence (DNA): TGTGCCAGCAGCCCCTCGGACTGGAACTACAATGAGCAGTTCTTC. It yields the protein CASSPSDWNYNEQFF.

The chain is built from TRBV7-9 and TRBJ2-5, with D uncertain. V was trimmed by 5 bases and J by 4 bases, leaving 14 bases between them. CDR1 and CDR2 (germline): SEHNR, FQNEAQ (reference sequence). This CDR3 has 14 amino acids. This CDR3 reads CASSRSDKPETQYF. The CDR3 DNA reads as TGTGCCAGCAGCCGTTCCGATAAGCCAGAGACCCAGTACTTC.

V is TRBV18 and J is TRBJ2-7; D is unresolved. Germline CDR1 is KGHSH and CDR2 is LQKENI. CDR3 length equals 13 residues. Trimming pared 2 bases from V and 2 bases from J, leaving 7 bases between. The CDR3 DNA follows: TGTGCCAGCTCACCATCCACTGCCTACGAGCAGTACTTC. Its protein is CASSPSTAYEQYF.

This clone occurred once. The CDR3 DNA is TGTGCCAGCAGTTACCTCCTCGGGCGGGGGGACACAGATACGCAGTATTTT. This encodes CASSYLLGRGDTDTQYF. J is TRBJ2-3 and V is TRBV6-2 or TRBV6-3; 8 bases are a match to TRBD2. Trimming cost V 2 bases and J 2 bases; bases outside gene matches: 9. Germline CDR1 reads MNHEY; CDR2 reads SVGEGT. The CDR3 has 17 residues.

This clone was counted once. This chain uses TRBV21-1 with TRBJ1-5; the D call of TRBD1 is as the table states it, not checked on the DNA. TRBV21-1 is a pseudogene. The CDR3 is made up of 17 amino acids. The CDR3 DNA reads TGTGCCAGCAGCAATGGAGAGAGGGGGCCTAGCAATCAGCCCCAGCATTTT. Amino acid sequence: CASSNGERGPSNQPQHF.

This chain joins TRBV5-4 and TRBJ2-2; the match to TRBD2 covers 11 bases. V lost 3 bases and J lost 3; bases outside the gene matches: 7. Germline CDR1 and CDR2: SGHNT and YYREEE (reference sequence). The CDR3 is 17 amino acids. CDR3 sequence: CASSSASGGQYTGELFF. CDR3 DNA: TGTGCCAGCAGCTCGGCTAGCGGGGGGCAGTACACCGGGGAGCTGTTTTTT.

CDR3 protein: CASSLQGAGANVLTF. The CDR3 bases are TGTGCCAGCAGCTTGCAGGGTGCCGGGGCCAACGTCCTGACTTTC. This rearrangement joins TRBV11-2 to TRBJ2-6; TRBD1 might be the D (5 bases). Germline CDR1 SGHAT, CDR2 FQNNGV. The CDR3 totals 15 residues. V was trimmed by 3 bases and J by 4 bases, leaving 10 bases between them. Filled out from reference TRBV11-2 and TRBJ2-6, the complete variable domain reads EAGVAQSPRYKIIEKRQSVAFWCNPISGHATLYWYQQILGQGPKLLIQFQNNGVVDDSQLPKDRFSAERLKGVDSTLKIQPAKLEDSAVYLCASSLQGAGANVLTFGAGSRLTVL.

The J gene is TRBJ2-3, the V gene TRBV9; a possible D gene is TRBD1 (5 bases). This CDR3 is built from 14 residues. V lost 4 bases, J lost 0 bases, and 9 bases lay in between. Germline lookup yields CDR1 SGDLS and CDR2 YYNGEE. This CDR3 reads CASSPHRSTDTQYF. CDR3 coding DNA: TGTGCCAGCAGCCCCCACAGGAGCACAGATACGCAGTATTTT.